This T cell receptor (beta chain) was identified during a study of identical twins. Template switching introduced a universal primer site, and the cDNA bore unique molecular identifiers. TCRdb recomputed calls from the 5' RACE reads with MiXCR, one row per CDR3 protein. The sample yields under 250,000 distinct CDR3 sequences, about 12% seen once. Germline values: CDR1 SEHNR, CDR2 FQNEAQ (reference sequence). The CDR3 runs to 16 residues. Trimming at V came to 6 bases and at J to 3 bases, leaving 9 bases not matched to a gene. This clonotype was seen a handful of times. The same sample was also used in a study of yellow fever vaccine responses in identical twins. As that report states: In identical twins, vaccine T cell responses appeared partly shared and partly individual.

Sequencing was done on a sample of memory (CD45RO+) T cells sorted from blood. The origin of this receptor is a woman younger than 35 in good health. The chain links TRBV7-9 to TRBJ2-2; TRBD1 matches 8 bases. DNA for the CDR3: TGTGCCAGCAGTAGGGACAGGCTGCCGGACACCGGGGAGCTGTTTTTT. Translating gives CASSRDRLPDTGELFF. Complete variable domain (other parts from reference TRBV7-9 and TRBJ2-2): DTGVSQNPRHKITKRGQNVTFRCDPISEHNRLYWYRQTLGQGPEFLTYFQNEAQLEKSRLLSDRFSAERPKGSFSTLEIQRTEQGDSAMYLCASSRDRLPDTGELFFGEGSRLTVL.